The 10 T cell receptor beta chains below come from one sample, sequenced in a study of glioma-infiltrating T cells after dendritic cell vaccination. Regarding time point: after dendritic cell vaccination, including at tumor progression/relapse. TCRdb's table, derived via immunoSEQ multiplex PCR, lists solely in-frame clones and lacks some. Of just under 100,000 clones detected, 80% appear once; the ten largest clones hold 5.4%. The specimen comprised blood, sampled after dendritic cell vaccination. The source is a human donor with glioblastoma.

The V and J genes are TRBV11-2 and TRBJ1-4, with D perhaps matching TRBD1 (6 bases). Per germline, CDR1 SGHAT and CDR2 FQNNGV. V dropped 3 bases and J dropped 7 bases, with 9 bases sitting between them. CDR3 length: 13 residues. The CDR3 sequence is CASSFTGTEKLFF. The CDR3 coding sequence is TGTGCCAGCAGCTTCACAGGGACTGAAAAACTGTTTTTT.

CDR3 sequence (DNA): TGTGCCAGTAGTGAGGGACTAGGAGTCTACAATGAGCAGTTCTTC. It encodes CASSEGLGVYNEQFF. This chain joins TRBV19 and TRBJ2-1; TRBD2 agrees at 8 bases. The CDR3 contains 15 residues. Trimming at V came to 5 bases and at J to 3 bases, leaving 6 bases not matched to a gene. Germline V lookup: CDR1 LNHDA, CDR2 SQIVND (reference sequence).

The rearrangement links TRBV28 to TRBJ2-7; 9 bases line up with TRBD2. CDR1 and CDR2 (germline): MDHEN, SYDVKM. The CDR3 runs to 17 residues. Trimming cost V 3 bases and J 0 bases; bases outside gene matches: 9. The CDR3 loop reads CASSFFLTSGLSYEQYF. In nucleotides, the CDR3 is TGTGCCAGCAGTTTTTTCCTAACTAGCGGGCTCTCCTACGAGCAGTACTTC.

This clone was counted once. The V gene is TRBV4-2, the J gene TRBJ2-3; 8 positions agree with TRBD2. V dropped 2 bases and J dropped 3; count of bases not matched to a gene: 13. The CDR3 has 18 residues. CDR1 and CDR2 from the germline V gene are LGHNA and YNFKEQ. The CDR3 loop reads CASSQNLLSGGATDTQYF. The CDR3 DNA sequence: TGTGCCAGCAGCCAAAATCTCTTGTCGGGGGGGGCAACAGATACGCAGTATTTT.

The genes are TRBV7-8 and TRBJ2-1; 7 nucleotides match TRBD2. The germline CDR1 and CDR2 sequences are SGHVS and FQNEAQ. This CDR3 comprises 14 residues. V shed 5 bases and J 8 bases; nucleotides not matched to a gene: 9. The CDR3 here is CASSIPLASHEQFF. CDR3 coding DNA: TGTGCCAGCAGCATCCCACTAGCGTCCCATGAGCAGTTCTTC.

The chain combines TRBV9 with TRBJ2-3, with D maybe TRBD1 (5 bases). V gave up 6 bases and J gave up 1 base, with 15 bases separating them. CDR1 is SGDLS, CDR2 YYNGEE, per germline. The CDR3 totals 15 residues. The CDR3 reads CASTPGYVGTDTQYF. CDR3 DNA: TGTGCCAGCACTCCAGGGTACGTGGGCACAGATACGCAGTATTTT.

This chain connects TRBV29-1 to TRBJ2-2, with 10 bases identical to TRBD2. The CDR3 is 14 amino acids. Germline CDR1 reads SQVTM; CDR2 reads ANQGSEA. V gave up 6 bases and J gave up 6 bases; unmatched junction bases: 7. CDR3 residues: CSVAALAGAGELFF. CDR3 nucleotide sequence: TGCAGCGTCGCTGCTCTAGCGGGAGCCGGGGAGCTGTTTTTT.

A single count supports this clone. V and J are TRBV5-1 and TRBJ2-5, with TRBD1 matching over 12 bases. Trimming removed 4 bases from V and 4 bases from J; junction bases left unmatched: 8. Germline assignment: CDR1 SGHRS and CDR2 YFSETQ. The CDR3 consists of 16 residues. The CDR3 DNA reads TGCGCCAGCAGCCCCGGGGACAGGGGGCAGGGAGAGACCCAGTACTTC. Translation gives CASSPGDRGQGETQYF.

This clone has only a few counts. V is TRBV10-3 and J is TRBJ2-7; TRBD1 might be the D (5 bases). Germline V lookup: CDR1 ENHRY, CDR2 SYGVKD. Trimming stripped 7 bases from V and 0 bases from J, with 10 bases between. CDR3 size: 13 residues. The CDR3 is CAITEDNSYEQYF. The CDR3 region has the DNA TGTGCCATCACCGAGGACAACTCCTACGAGCAGTACTTC.

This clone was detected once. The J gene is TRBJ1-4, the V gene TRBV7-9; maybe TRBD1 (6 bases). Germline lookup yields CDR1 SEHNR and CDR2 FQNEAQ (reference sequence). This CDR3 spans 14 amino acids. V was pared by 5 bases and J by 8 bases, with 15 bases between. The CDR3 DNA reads TGTGCCAGCAGCCCGGGACAAGGTATAGAAAAACTGTTTTTT. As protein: CASSPGQGIEKLFF.